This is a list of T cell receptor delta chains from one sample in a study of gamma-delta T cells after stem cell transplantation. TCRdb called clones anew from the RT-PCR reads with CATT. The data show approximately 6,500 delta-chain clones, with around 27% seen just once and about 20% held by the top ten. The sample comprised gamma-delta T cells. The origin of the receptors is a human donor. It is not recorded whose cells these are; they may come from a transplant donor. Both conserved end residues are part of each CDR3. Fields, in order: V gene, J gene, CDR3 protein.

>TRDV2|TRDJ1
CACDALLGDTRLADKLIF
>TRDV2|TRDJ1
CACDTVTGTDKLIF
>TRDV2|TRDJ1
CACDTVEGIPYTDKLIF
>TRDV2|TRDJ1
CACDTLGDKTDPDKLIF
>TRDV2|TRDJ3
CACDESSADKTLSWDTRQMFF
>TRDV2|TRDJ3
CACDTEENWGIRRKGTWDTRQMFF
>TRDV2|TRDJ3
CACDRLGDRAWDTRQMFF
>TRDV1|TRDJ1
CALGNWRPLPLIKEYTDKLIF
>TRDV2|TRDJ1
CACDTVSVLGDTRKPDKLIF
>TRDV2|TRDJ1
CACDTWGLEVTDKLIF
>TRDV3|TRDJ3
CAVSSSGCSWDTRQMFF
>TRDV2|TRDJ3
CACDRTGGLSSWDTRQMFF
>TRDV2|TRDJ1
CACDSIEGPEDKLIF
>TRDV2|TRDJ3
CASDTLRGDTDSWDTRQMFF
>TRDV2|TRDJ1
CACDAIPTGGYVPDKLIF
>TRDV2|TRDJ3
CACDKLLGDIDTSWDTRQMFF
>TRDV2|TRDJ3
CACDTGGIRPAWDTRQMFF
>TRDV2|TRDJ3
CACDRVGSWDTRQMFF
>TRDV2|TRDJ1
CACDTVDSTDKLIF
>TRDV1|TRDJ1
CALGDHPSLRNDKLIF
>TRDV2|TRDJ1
CACDGLGDSYTDKLIF
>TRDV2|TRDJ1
CACVPVTVVPTPYADKLIF
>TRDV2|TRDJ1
CACDNVRPLRNTDKLIF
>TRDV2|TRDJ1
CACDTLSTPRIQADKLIF
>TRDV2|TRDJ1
CACDDMKVRLGDGGLQKLIF